Presented here are 2 T cell receptor beta chains from one specimen sequenced in a study of OX40 agonist ivuxolimab in advanced cancers. Repertoires were generated with immunoSEQ multiplex PCR, while TCRdb's copy carries only in-frame clones and drops some. Among around 62,000 clones, about nine tenths were seen once, and the ten largest hold approximately 0.4%. The source material was CD4+ or CD8+ T cells sorted from blood, sampled in a trial of the OX40 agonist ivuxolimab. The source of these receptors is an adult with an advanced solid tumor such as melanoma, head and neck, liver or kidney cancer.

The CDR3 bases are TGTGCCAGCAGCGAGACAGGGAATTATGGCTACACCTTC. Protein product: CASSETGNYGYTF. This chain uses TRBV6-6 with TRBJ1-2, with TRBD1 identical over 7 bases. Trimming cost V 6 bases and J 5 bases; bases outside gene matches: 6. The CDR3 sequence is 13 residues long. The germline CDR1 and CDR2 sequences are MNHNY and SVGAGI (reference sequence).

The V gene is TRBV4-1, the J gene TRBJ2-5; no reliable D call. Trimming shortened V by 3 bases and J by 2 bases, and 19 bases separated the two germline ends. Germline loops: CDR1 MGHRA, CDR2 YSYEKL. This CDR3 is 17 amino acids long. The CDR3 DNA sequence: TGCGCCAGCAGCCATTCCCCTACCAGCCCACAACAAGAGACCCAGTACTTC. This gives the protein CASSHSPTSPQQETQYF.